Below, 24 T cell receptor beta chains from the same sample are listed, as sequenced in a study of preoperative IRX-2 immunotherapy in early breast cancer. Treatment noted: preoperative locoregional IRX-2 cytokine immunotherapy. Measured with immunoSEQ multiplex PCR; TCRdb has only the in-frame clones, and not every one. The table includes approximately 30,000 clones, 90% to 95% detected once. This specimen was collected from a patient treated with IRX-2 immunotherapy. Receptors originate from a human donor with breast cancer.

The chain uses TRBV27 and TRBJ2-5; 12 bases are shared with TRBD1. This CDR3 contains 16 residues. Losses at the gene ends were 4 bases for V and 4 bases for J; bases not matched to a gene: 7. The germline V gene encodes CDR1 MNHEY and CDR2 SMNVEV (reference sequence). This CDR3 is CASSSPGTGGGETQYF. DNA of the CDR3: TGTGCCAGCAGTTCACCCGGGACAGGGGGCGGAGAGACCCAGTACTTC.

This CDR3 is CASRMRGPSNQPQHF. The CDR3 nucleotides read TGTGCCAGCAGAATGAGGGGACCGAGCAATCAGCCCCAGCATTTT. V gene TRBV7-3 combines with J gene TRBJ1-5; TRBD1 is a possible D gene (5 bases). The ends were cut back, 6 bases at V and 1 base at J, with 13 bases in the middle. This CDR3 contains 15 residues. CDR1 is SGHTA and CDR2 is FQGTGA in the germline V gene.

The genes are TRBV18 and TRBJ1-5, with D tentatively TRBD1 (5 bases). Germline CDR1 KGHSH, CDR2 LQKENI. Trimming took 2 bases from V and 2 from J, leaving 13 bases between them. The CDR3 is 16 amino acids. The CDR3 DNA reads TGTGCCAGCTCACCATTAGGGGCGGGGGGCAATCAGCCCCAGCATTTT. It codes for CASSPLGAGGNQPQHF.

The rearrangement joins TRBV20-1 to TRBJ2-3; no reliable D call. The V and J ends lost 3 bases and 4 bases respectively, with 5 bases between them. Germline CDR1 DFQATT, CDR2 SNEGSKA (reference sequence). There are 11 residues in the CDR3. Here the CDR3 DNA reads TGCAGTGCTAGTCAGGCAGATACGCAGTATTTT. Translation gives CSASQADTQYF.

This sequence joins TRBV28 and TRBJ1-2, with unresolved D. The V and J ends lost 5 bases and 0 bases respectively, with 4 bases between them. Germline loops: CDR1 MDHEN, CDR2 SYDVKM. This CDR3 region has 12 residues. The CDR3, as DNA: TGTGCCAGCAGTACTACTAACTATGGCTACACCTTC. This translates into CASSTTNYGYTF.

To note about this clone: Distinct nucleotide sequences in the sample also encode this CDR3. The gene calls are TRBV5-1 and TRBJ2-3; D call uncertain. CDR1 and CDR2 (germline): SGHRS, YFSETQ. With 1 base removed from V and 3 bases from J, the gap between germline ends came to 3 bases. The CDR3 contains 12 residues. CDR3 nucleotides: TGCGCCAGCAGCTTGACGACAGATACGCAGTATTTT. This sequence encodes CASSLTTDTQYF. Based on the CDR3 plus reference TRBV5-1 and TRBJ2-3, the full variable domain is KAGVTQTPRYLIKTRGQQVTLSCSPISGHRSVSWYQQTPGQGLQFLFEYFSETQRNKGNFPGRFSGRQFSNSRSEMNVSTLELGDSALYLCASSLTTDTQYFGPGTRLTVL.

The chain joins TRBV5-5 to TRBJ1-1, with D unresolved. V lost 1 base, J lost 0 bases, and 7 bases lay in between. CDR1 and CDR2 (germline): SGHKS, YYEKEE (reference sequence). The CDR3 sequence is 14 residues long. CDR3 sequence reads: CASSLLVMNTEAFF. The CDR3 DNA reads as TGTGCCAGCAGCTTGTTGGTAATGAACACTGAAGCTTTCTTT.

This chain joins TRBV7-8 and TRBJ2-5; 15 nucleotides agree with TRBD2. Looked up from germline, CDR1 is SGHVS and CDR2 is FQNEAQ. This CDR3 region has 18 residues. J lost 4 bases, V lost 1 base, and 7 bases had no gene match. CDR3 bases: TGTGCCAGCAGCTTAGTCGCTGGGACTAGCGGGAGGAGAGAGACCCAGTACTTC. Encoded protein: CASSLVAGTSGRRETQYF.

For the CDR3, the DNA is TGTGCCACCAAACAGGGCATGAACACTGAAGCTTTCTTT. Its translation: CATKQGMNTEAFF. J is TRBJ1-1 and V is TRBV7-3; D perhaps matches TRBD1 (6 bases). The germline gives CDR1 SGHTA, CDR2 FQGTGA. V dropped 10 bases and J dropped 0 bases, with 12 bases sitting between them. The CDR3 length is 13 residues.

The sample holds a few counts of this clone. V gene TRBV5-4 combines with J gene TRBJ2-2; perhaps TRBD2 as D (5 bases). The germline V and J ends were trimmed by 3 bases and 3 bases, with 9 bases remaining between them. The germline V gene encodes CDR1 SGHNT and CDR2 YYREEE (reference sequence). The CDR3 covers 14 residues. The CDR3 sequence: CASSSGMDTGELFF. CDR3 nucleotides: TGTGCCAGCAGCTCCGGGATGGACACCGGGGAGCTGTTTTTT.

The V call is TRBV5-1, the J call TRBJ2-2; maybe TRBD1 (6 bases). Germline V gene data show CDR1 as SGHRS and CDR2 as YFSETQ. The CDR3 extends over 15 amino acids. V lost 4 bases and J 4 bases, leaving 14 bases between the germline ends. The CDR3 loop is CASSPDRSTTGELFF. The CDR3 DNA sequence: TGCGCCAGCAGCCCTGACAGGAGTACCACCGGGGAGCTGTTTTTT.

The rearrangement uses TRBV5-1 and TRBJ1-1; no clear D. Germline lookup yields CDR1 SGHRS and CDR2 YFSETQ. The CDR3 length is 12 residues. Trimming took off 0 bases at V and 9 bases at J, with 9 bases between the two ends. In DNA form, the CDR3 reads TGCGCCAGCAGCTTGGGAGGTGTTAAAGCTTTCTTT. It is translated as CASSLGGVKAFF. Based on the CDR3 plus reference TRBV5-1 and TRBJ1-1, the full variable domain is KAGVTQTPRYLIKTRGQQVTLSCSPISGHRSVSWYQQTPGQGLQFLFEYFSETQRNKGNFPGRFSGRQFSNSRSEMNVSTLELGDSALYLCASSLGGVKAFFGQGTRLTVV.

The rearrangement uses TRBV7-3 and TRBJ2-1, with 9 bases identical to TRBD1. The CDR3 is made up of 14 amino acids. Germline V gene lookup returns CDR1 SGHTA and CDR2 FQGTGA. V shed 3 bases and J 8 bases; nucleotides not matched to a gene: 5. The CDR3 DNA sequence: TGTGCCAGCAGCTTGCGGGACAGGGTCGATGAGCAGTTCTTC. This gives the protein CASSLRDRVDEQFF.

The CDR3 protein is CASSGPLSLQTYEQYF. The CDR3 DNA follows: TGTGCCAGCAGTGGACCTCTTAGCCTTCAAACCTACGAGCAGTACTTC. The chain employs TRBV25-1 and TRBJ2-7; D is unresolved. The ends were cut back, 4 bases at V and 2 bases at J, with 18 bases in the middle. In germline, CDR1 is MGHDK, CDR2 SYGVNS. This CDR3 is 16 amino acids long.

The gene calls are TRBV29-1 and TRBJ2-4; D is ambiguous. Looked up from germline, CDR1 is SQVTM and CDR2 is ANQGSEA. V was clipped by 0 bases and J by 6 bases, with 12 bases between them. CDR3 length: 14 amino acids. The CDR3 sequence: CSVEDSGRGNIQYF. The CDR3 bases are TGCAGCGTTGAAGATTCAGGACGAGGAAACATTCAGTACTTC.

The CDR3 DNA sequence: TGTGCCAGCAGTGCTGTTCAGTTGACCCCGCAGTTCTTC. This translates into CASSAVQLTPQFF. The chain employs TRBV2 and TRBJ2-1; D gene ambiguous. The CDR3 consists of 13 residues. Germline V gene lookup returns CDR1 SNHLY and CDR2 FYNNEI. V lost 4 bases and J lost 12, with 16 bases in between.

The rearrangement joins TRBV11-2 to TRBJ2-7, with 10 bases fitting TRBD1. This CDR3 contains 14 residues. V lost 4 bases, J lost 3 bases, and 3 bases stayed unmatched. Germline CDR1 reads SGHAT; CDR2 reads FQNNGV. CDR3 nucleotides: TGTGCCAGCAGCTACGGACAGGGGGGCTACGAGCAGTACTTC. Protein product: CASSYGQGGYEQYF.

CDR3 nucleotide sequence: TGTGCCAGCAGTTTGCACCGTAGTTACAGGGGTGGGGAGACCCAGTACTTC. Residues: CASSLHRSYRGGETQYF. The J gene is TRBJ2-5, the V gene TRBV28; 7 bases agree with TRBD1. V lost 3 bases, J lost 5 bases, and 15 bases stayed unmatched. The CDR3 runs to 17 residues. Germline V gives CDR1 MDHEN, CDR2 SYDVKM.

The J gene is TRBJ2-5, the V gene TRBV6-5; unclear D gene. Germline values: CDR1 MNHEY, CDR2 SVGAGI. This CDR3 is built from 13 residues. The germline V and J ends were trimmed by 6 bases and 4 bases, with 12 bases remaining between them. The CDR3 DNA reads TGTGCCAGCAGGACAAGGGCGCGAGAGACCCAGTACTTC. As protein: CASRTRARETQYF.

J is TRBJ2-1 and V is TRBV11-2, with 9 positions matching TRBD2. The germline CDR1 and CDR2 sequences are SGHAT and FQNNGV. V trimming: 6 bases; J trimming: 9 bases; junction bases outside the gene matches: 3. This CDR3 has 12 residues. CDR3 region: CASRGLASEQFF. CDR3 in DNA: TGTGCCAGCAGAGGACTAGCGAGTGAGCAGTTCTTC.

The V gene is TRBV5-1, the J gene TRBJ1-4, with D unresolved. The CDR3 covers 14 residues. V was clipped by 4 bases and J by 4 bases, with 11 bases between them. CDR1 is SGHRS, CDR2 YFSETQ, per germline. The CDR3 spells CASSPGGFNEKLFF. The CDR3 DNA reads TGCGCCAGCAGCCCCGGCGGGTTTAATGAAAAACTGTTTTTT.

The rearrangement links TRBV4-1 to TRBJ2-6, with D possibly being TRBD1 or TRBD2 (5 bases each). The CDR3 has 20 amino acids. Trimming removed 8 bases at V and 0 bases at J, with 26 bases between. Germline V gene lookup returns CDR1 MGHRA and CDR2 YSYEKL. In DNA form, the CDR3 reads TGCGCCAGCGGTCCTAGTCGGGGCCGCACCAAAACCTCTGGGGCCAACGTCCTGACTTTC. Residues: CASGPSRGRTKTSGANVLTF.

The J gene is TRBJ2-1, the V gene TRBV7-9; unclear D gene. The CDR3 length is 15 residues. CDR1 and CDR2 from the germline V gene are SEHNR and FQNEAQ (reference sequence). Between the trimmed V and J ends, which lost 8 bases and 2 bases, there was a span of 16 bases. The CDR3, as DNA: TGTGCCAGCCGTCCAGGAAGGGCACCCTACAATGAGCAGTTCTTC. Protein: CASRPGRAPYNEQFF.

This chain links TRBV5-6 with TRBJ2-1; maybe TRBD2 (5 bases). V was trimmed by 2 bases and J by 6 bases, leaving 9 bases between them. CDR1 and CDR2 (germline): SGHDT, YYEEEE. The CDR3 totals 13 residues. As DNA, the CDR3 is TGTGCCAGCAGCTTAACTACTAGCAATGAGCAGTTCTTC. Protein sequence: CASSLTTSNEQFF.